The present T cell receptor beta chain was sequenced within a study of blood T cell repertoires in COVID-19. In the source study's methods: The assay estimated nucleated cells by amplifying reference gene primers. The method was immunoSEQ multiplex PCR; TCRdb's version includes in-frame clones alone and lacks a portion of them. V, J and clone size were drawn from that table, and D and trimming were deduced from the DNA. The repertoire holds under 250,000 clones, with under 90% as singletons. In germline, CDR1 is SGHTA, CDR2 FQGNSA. V lost 4 bases to trimming and J lost 4 bases; unmatched junction nucleotides: 7. CDR3 length equals 14 residues.

Specimen: peripheral blood. The receptor's source is a man aged 60 to 75 who had recovered from COVID-19. This chain connects TRBV7-2 to TRBJ2-7; 7 bases map to TRBD1. The chain's CDR3 is CASSWPGTDYEQYF. The CDR3 coding sequence is TGTGCCAGCAGCTGGCCGGGGACAGATTACGAGCAGTACTTC.